This T cell receptor beta chain was identified during a study of blood T cell repertoires in COVID-19. For the study at large: Samples taken during acute and convalescent COVID-19 were collected in the United States, Italy and Spain.

V lost 1 base to trimming and J lost 0 bases; unmatched junction nucleotides: 3. This CDR3 has 17 amino acids. CDR1 and CDR2 from the germline V gene are SGHVS and FNYEAQ. Per the authors' pipeline: Counts of nucleated cells, estimated from reference gene primer amplification, were obtained. Method: immunoSEQ multiplex PCR; TCRdb's copy keeps in-frame clones and lacks some. That table is the source of V, J and clone size, and D and trimming were worked out from the DNA. There are a few hundred thousand clones in the sample; 88% occur only once, and approximately 1.7% lies in the top ten. The V gene is TRBV7-6, the J gene TRBJ2-1; 10 nucleotides agree with TRBD2. The TCR comes from a man between 70 and 80 years old with acute or convalescent COVID-19. Sequences were obtained from peripheral blood. In DNA form, the CDR3 reads TGTGCCAGCAGCTTAGAGTCTAGCGGGAGCTCCTACAATGAGCAGTTCTTC. Protein product: CASSLESSGSSYNEQFF.